This T cell receptor (beta chain) was found in a study of T cells in women clearing cervical HPV infection. Study information: Controls' single incident HPV16 infection cleared within 12 months without precancer. The study, taken as a whole, reports: Each sample's T-cell count was unknown, possibly confounding richness. Timing of associations relative to infection is unclear; T-cell subsets were not isolated.

In regard to this clone: Its antigen is unidentified. The read halts 3 residues ahead of the CDR3 end, with the missing end drawn from the germline J gene.

The table came from immunoSEQ multiplex PCR; TCRdb's copy has only in-frame clones and leaves some out. Its listing shows about 35,000 clones. Germline CDR1 and CDR2: DFQATT and SNEGSKA (reference sequence). V was clipped by 2 bases and J by 2 bases; unmatched bases: 3. The CDR3 covers 14 residues. The specimen was blood buffy coat. This clonotype was sampled from a woman aged 18-70 years with a cervical HPV16 infection that either progressed to CIN3+ or cleared (not recorded which). The chain is built from TRBV20-1 and TRBJ2-7; 10 nucleotides agree with TRBD2. The CDR3 bases that were read are TGCAGTGCTAGAAGTCTAGCGGGAGCCTACGAG. Translated: CSARSLAGAYE. The CDR3 as a whole reads CSARSLAGAYEQYF.